The 25 T cell receptor beta chains in this list originate from one sample, sequenced in a study of T-cell reconstitution after alpha-beta-depleted transplantation in children. Unique molecular identifiers were used to barcode this TCRbeta library. TCRdb redid the calling of the PCR reads with MiXCR, one entry per CDR3 protein. The sample shows some 300,000 distinct CDR3 sequences, roughly a tenth of them seen only once. The sequencing here drew on PBMCs, taken before TCRalphabeta/CD19-depleted stem cell transplant. The receptors derive from a boy less than two years old with acute myeloid leukemia, due to receive a stem cell transplant.

There are many counts of this clonotype. The chain recombines TRBV5-1 with TRBJ2-1, with 10 bases that match TRBD2. The CDR3 length is 15 residues. CDR1 and CDR2 (germline): SGHRS, YFSETQ. With V trimmed by 6 bases and J by 2 bases, 5 bases remained unmatched. The CDR3: CASNVAGGAYNEQFF. The CDR3, as DNA: TGCGCCAGCAACGTAGCGGGAGGTGCCTACAATGAGCAGTTCTTC.

Comment on this clonotype: This may be a read error, as it is one base from a much larger clone. Since the CDR3 does not end with the conserved phenylalanine or tryptophan, this likely comes from a read error. In DNA form, the CDR3 reads TGTGCCTGGAGGTACGTGGGACAAGCGAACACTGAAGCTTTCTTA. This gives the protein CAWRYVGQANTEAFL. The gene calls are TRBV30 and TRBJ1-1, with D possibly matching TRBD1 (6 bases). The germline CDR1 and CDR2 sequences are GTSNPN and SVGIG (reference sequence). The CDR3 covers 15 residues. Trimming took 3 bases from V and 1 from J, leaving 15 bases between them.

This clonotype showed up many times. The CDR3 reads CASSRDALMSYEQYF. As DNA, the CDR3 is TGTGCCAGCAGTAGGGACGCCTTGATGTCCTACGAGCAGTACTTC. This chain links TRBV6-1 with TRBJ2-7; possibly TRBD1 or TRBD2 for D (5 bases each). This CDR3 comprises 15 residues. Germline CDR1 reads MNHNS; CDR2 reads SASEGT. Deletions cut 5 bases from V and 1 base from J, with 15 bases between.

This clonotype was detected ten times or more. This rearrangement joins TRBV20-1 to TRBJ2-7; perhaps TRBD2 as D (5 bases). V was pared by 6 bases and J by 2 bases, with 29 bases between. The CDR3 consists of 18 residues. Per the germline V gene, CDR1 is DFQATT and CDR2 is SNEGSKA (reference sequence). CDR3 in amino acids: CSAPRPGLPSHNPYEQYF. The CDR3, as DNA: TGCAGTGCCCCCCGACCGGGATTGCCCTCCCATAACCCCTACGAGCAGTACTTC.

This clonotype has ten or more counts. The rearrangement joins TRBV12-3 or TRBV12-4 to TRBJ1-5; no definite D call. V lost 6 bases to trimming and J lost 7 bases, with 16 bases between them. The CDR3 contains 14 residues. CDR3 region: CASSPVEGRQPQHF. The CDR3 bases are TGTGCCAGCAGCCCCGTAGAGGGAAGACAGCCCCAGCATTTT.

This clonotype was found many times. The rearrangement links TRBV12-3 or TRBV12-4 to TRBJ2-5; TRBD2 matches at 11 bases. This CDR3 region has 14 residues. Unmatched junction bases numbered 4, after V lost 7 bases and J lost 3 bases. The CDR3 protein is CASNQLAGEETQYF. CDR3 bases: TGTGCCAGCAACCAACTAGCGGGGGAAGAGACCCAGTACTTC.

This clonotype was recorded many times. The V gene is TRBV20-1, the J gene TRBJ2-7; 9 nucleotides align to TRBD1. V shed 6 bases and J 6 bases; nucleotides not matched to a gene: 6. Germline assignment: CDR1 DFQATT and CDR2 SNEGSKA (reference sequence). CDR3 length: 12 residues. The CDR3 spells CSADTGGFEQYF. In nucleotides, the CDR3 is TGCAGTGCGGACACAGGGGGCTTCGAGCAGTACTTC.

The gene calls are TRBV4-3 and TRBJ2-1; 7 bases are a match to TRBD2. The germline CDR1 and CDR2 sequences are LGHNA and YSLEER. This CDR3 region has 16 residues. V trimming: 2 bases; J trimming: 1 base; junction bases outside the gene matches: 5. DNA of the CDR3: TGCGCCAGCAGCCAAAGGCTAGCGGAATCCTACAATGAGCAGTTCTTC. It is translated as CASSQRLAESYNEQFF.

In this sample, this clonotype is large. The rearrangement links TRBV25-1 to TRBJ2-3; 13 bases are shared with TRBD2. The V segment lost 8 bases and the J segment 4 bases; nucleotides outside the gene matches: 6. This CDR3 spans 15 amino acids. From germline, CDR1 is MGHDK and CDR2 SYGVNS. The CDR3 nucleotides are TGTGCCAGCGACGGACTAGCGGGAGTCCCAGATACGCAGTATTTT. Residues: CASDGLAGVPDTQYF.

Many counts were recorded for this clonotype. This rearrangement joins TRBV7-2 to TRBJ2-3, with a weak D call TRBD2 (7 bases). The CDR3 covers 14 residues. Germline V gene lookup returns CDR1 SGHTA and CDR2 FQGNSA. With 8 bases removed from V and 5 bases from J, the gap between germline ends came to 17 bases. The CDR3 here is CASYWRGRGDTQYF. The CDR3 DNA follows: TGTGCCAGCTACTGGCGGGGGCGGGGAGATACGCAGTATTTT.

This clonotype occurred many times. This chain joins TRBV20-1 and TRBJ1-3; tentatively, D is TRBD1 (6 bases). Between the trimmed V and J ends, which lost 0 bases and 5 bases, there was a span of 11 bases. The CDR3 has 14 residues. Germline V gene sequence: CDR1 DFQATT, CDR2 SNEGSKA (reference sequence). Written as DNA, the CDR3 is TGCAGTGCTAGAGATGGAGGGGGAAGAAACACCATATATTTT. It translates to CSARDGGGRNTIYF.

Many counts were recorded for this clonotype. The chain uses TRBV11-2 and TRBJ2-5; weak D call: TRBD1 (6 bases). This CDR3 contains 16 residues. In germline, CDR1 is SGHAT, CDR2 FQNNGV. Trimming cost V 0 bases and J 3 bases, with 14 bases left between them. The chain's CDR3 is CASSLDPGHTKETQYF. In nucleotides, the CDR3 is TGTGCCAGCAGCTTAGATCCGGGACATACAAAAGAGACCCAGTACTTC. Filled out from reference TRBV11-2 and TRBJ2-5, the complete variable domain reads EAGVAQSPRYKIIEKRQSVAFWCNPISGHATLYWYQQILGQGPKLLIQFQNNGVVDDSQLPKDRFSAERLKGVDSTLKIQPAKLEDSAVYLCASSLDPGHTKETQYFGPGTRLLVL.

This clonotype was seen ten or more times. The chain carries TRBV11-2 and TRBJ2-3; 7 nucleotides match TRBD2. The CDR3 has 13 residues. Per germline, CDR1 SGHAT and CDR2 FQNNGV. J was trimmed by 6 bases and V by 5 bases; bases with no gene match: 5. CDR3 DNA: TGTGCCAGCAGCAAGCGGGATCCCGATACGCAGTATTTT. This codes for CASSKRDPDTQYF.

Ten or more counts support this clonotype. J is TRBJ2-3 and V is TRBV7-8; 7 nucleotides line up with TRBD2. The junction had 12 bases not matched to a gene; V was cut back by 4 bases and J by 14 bases. From germline, CDR1 is SGHVS and CDR2 FQNEAQ. There are 13 residues in the CDR3. CDR3 in amino acids: CASSSPGPGGGYF. For the CDR3, the DNA is TGTGCCAGCAGCTCCCCCGGGCCCGGCGGGGGGTATTTT.

This clonotype was seen at least ten times. Here the CDR3 DNA reads TGTGCCAGCAGCCCGATCGGAATCGGGATGGACAGCGGCGAGCAGTACTTC. This translates into CASSPIGIGMDSGEQYF. The chain is built from TRBV7-9 and TRBJ2-7, with D possibly matching TRBD1 (6 bases). V was shortened by 5 bases and J by 6 bases, with 26 bases between the two germline ends. This CDR3 comprises 17 residues. Germline assignment: CDR1 SEHNR and CDR2 FQNEAQ (reference sequence).

The chain joins TRBV7-3 to TRBJ2-3; TRBD2 matches at 7 bases. With 5 bases clipped from V and 1 base from J, the junction kept 9 bases outside the gene matches. The CDR3 loop spans 16 amino acids. Germline CDR1 reads SGHTA; CDR2 reads FQGTGA. Written as DNA, the CDR3 is TGTGCCAGCAGCCTCCAGGGAGGGGATGGCACAGATACGCAGTATTTT. Translating it yields CASSLQGGDGTDTQYF.

There are many counts of this clonotype. The chain carries TRBV28 and TRBJ2-4; 8 nucleotides agree with TRBD2. Losses at the gene ends were 5 bases for V and 5 bases for J; bases not matched to a gene: 5. The CDR3 spans 14 residues. The germline gives CDR1 MDHEN, CDR2 SYDVKM. The CDR3 region has the DNA TGTGCCAGCAGTCCCGGGAGGGCAGAAAACATTCAGTACTTC. It codes for CASSPGRAENIQYF.

This clonotype was seen ten or more times. The chain is built from TRBV20-1 and TRBJ2-3, with D perhaps matching TRBD1 (5 bases). CDR1 and CDR2 (germline): DFQATT, SNEGSKA (reference sequence). This CDR3 is 13 amino acids long. V dropped 1 base and J dropped 2 bases, with 7 bases sitting between them. CDR3 sequence: CSARVTVTDTQYF. The CDR3 nucleotides are TGCAGTGCTAGAGTGACAGTCACAGATACGCAGTATTTT.

V and J are TRBV7-2 and TRBJ2-7; weak D call: TRBD1 (6 bases). The germline V gene encodes CDR1 SGHTA and CDR2 FQGNSA. There are 16 residues in the CDR3. The V gene lost 5 bases and the J gene lost 6 bases, with 23 bases spanning the gap. In DNA, the CDR3 is TGTGCCAGCAGCGAAAACAGGGATAGGGGCACCCGCGAGCAGTACTTC. This codes for CASSENRDRGTREQYF.

This clonotype was seen many times. The chain joins TRBV9 to TRBJ2-7, with D perhaps matching TRBD1 or TRBD2 (5 bases each). The V gene's germline CDR1 is SGDLS and CDR2 YYNGEE. Deletions cut 0 bases from V and 0 bases from J, with 10 bases between. The CDR3 is 15 amino acids. CDR3 nucleotide sequence: TGTGCCAGCAGCGTAGCCGGGACGGTCTCCTACGAGCAGTACTTC. Its protein product is CASSVAGTVSYEQYF.

Comment on this clonotype: This may come from a read error, since a much larger clone is one base off. The conserved final phenylalanine or tryptophan is absent from the CDR3, which likely points to a read error. The rearrangement joins TRBV10-2 to TRBJ2-7; TRBD2 might be the D (5 bases). Germline-derived CDR1 and CDR2 are WSHSY and SAAADI. Trimming removed 0 bases from V and 3 bases from J, with 9 bases in between. CDR3 length: 14 amino acids. Here the CDR3 DNA reads TGCGCCAGCAGTGAGTCGGGAGAAGGCTACGAGCAGTACTCC. It yields the protein CASSESGEGYEQYS.

In its sample, this clonotype is medium-sized. The rearrangement joins TRBV5-1 to TRBJ2-1; unclear D gene. The CDR3 runs to 12 residues. CDR1 and CDR2 (germline): SGHRS, YFSETQ. Trimming left V 2 bases short and J 5 bases short, with 5 bases between. CDR3 protein: CASSLDNNEQFF. CDR3 sequence (DNA): TGCGCCAGCAGCTTAGATAACAATGAGCAGTTCTTC.

This clonotype was seen repeatedly, ten times or more. The chain combines TRBV5-1 with TRBJ2-5, with D possibly matching TRBD1 (6 bases). The CDR3 runs 16 residues. CDR1 SGHRS and CDR2 YFSETQ come from the germline V gene. V lost 4 bases and J 0 bases, leaving 16 bases between the germline ends. DNA for the CDR3: TGCGCCAGCAGCGACAGGTCCCCCATGTACCAAGAGACCCAGTACTTC. Amino acids: CASSDRSPMYQETQYF.

This clonotype came up many times. The gene calls are TRBV20-1 and TRBJ2-1; D is unresolved. The V end lost 2 bases, the J end lost 7 bases, and 12 bases lay between the germline ends. CDR1 is DFQATT, CDR2 SNEGSKA, per germline (reference sequence). The CDR3 loop spans 13 amino acids. The CDR3: CSARQALTNEQFF. CDR3 nucleotides: TGCAGTGCTAGACAGGCCCTTACGAATGAGCAGTTCTTC.

In this sample, this clonotype turned up many times. The rearrangement joins TRBV28 to TRBJ2-1; TRBD2 matches 14 bases. The CDR3 loop spans 17 amino acids. The V segment lost 4 bases and the J segment 4 bases; nucleotides outside the gene matches: 6. CDR1 and CDR2 (germline): MDHEN, SYDVKM. CDR3 bases: TGTGCCAGCAGTTGGAGGACTAGCGGGGGGTCGTACAATGAGCAGTTCTTC. This gives the protein CASSWRTSGGSYNEQFF.